Shown below are 9 T cell receptor beta chains from a single sample sequenced in a study of shared clonotypes between healthy human individuals. The protocol was immunoSEQ multiplex PCR, while the TCRdb copy is restricted to in-frame clones and leaves out a portion. The sample shows 2,100,000 or so clones, more than 90% of them seen only once. The specimen was naive CD4+ T cells sorted from blood. The subset was: CD45RA+ positively selected. The receptors were gathered from a man in his late teens or twenties in good health.

The chain combines TRBV5-1 with TRBJ2-7, with D unclear. V dropped 1 base and J dropped 0 bases, with 8 bases sitting between them. This CDR3 spans 14 amino acids. CDR1 SGHRS and CDR2 YFSETQ come from the germline V gene. This CDR3 is CASSLTSSSYEQYF. CDR3 nucleotides: TGCGCCAGCAGCTTGACTTCGTCCTCCTACGAGCAGTACTTC.

The V and J genes are TRBV28 and TRBJ1-6; D remains unclear. This CDR3 is 15 amino acids long. The V end was cut by 3 bases, the J end by 4 bases, with 10 bases between. Germline loops: CDR1 MDHEN, CDR2 SYDVKM. As DNA, the CDR3 is TGTGCCAGCAGTTTCCCCCAAATATATAATTCACCCCTCCACTTT. Its protein product is CASSFPQIYNSPLHF.

The V and J genes are TRBV10-2 and TRBJ1-3; the D gene is possibly TRBD1 (5 bases). V was trimmed by 4 bases and J by 1 base, leaving 11 bases between them. This CDR3 contains 15 residues. CDR1 is WSHSY, CDR2 SAAADI, per germline. The chain's CDR3 is CASSGFPGSGNTIYF. DNA for the CDR3: TGCGCCAGCAGTGGATTCCCAGGGTCTGGAAACACCATATATTTT.

The chain couples TRBV29-1 to TRBJ1-1, with 7 bases identical to TRBD1. V lost 1 base, J lost 8 bases, and 7 bases stayed unmatched. CDR3 length equals 13 residues. The germline V gene encodes CDR1 SQVTM and CDR2 ANQGSEA. The CDR3 here is CSVEVSGTAEAFF. CDR3 DNA sequence: TGCAGCGTTGAAGTATCCGGGACAGCCGAAGCTTTCTTT. Complete variable domain (other parts from reference TRBV29-1 and TRBJ1-1): SAVISQKPSRDICQRGTSLTIQCQVDSQVTMMFWYRQQPGQSLTLIATANQGSEATYESGFVIDKFPISRPNLTFSTLTVSNMSPEDSSIYLCSVEVSGTAEAFFGQGTRLTVV.

The chain carries TRBV5-1 and TRBJ1-2, with D uncertain. V lost 4 bases and J lost 2, with 9 bases in between. The CDR3 has 13 residues. Germline values: CDR1 SGHRS, CDR2 YFSETQ. The CDR3 here is CASSPERNYGYTF. In DNA form, the CDR3 reads TGCGCCAGCAGCCCGGAGAGGAACTATGGCTACACCTTC.

The chain carries TRBV19 and TRBJ2-5; perhaps TRBD1 as D (6 bases). The CDR3 extends over 12 amino acids. Germline CDR1 and CDR2: LNHDA and SQIVND (reference sequence). V lost 3 bases to trimming and J lost 9 bases, with 11 bases between them. The CDR3 bases are TGTGCCAGTAGTATTTTAGAGGGGGCCCAGTACTTC. Its protein is CASSILEGAQYF.

Of note for this clone: Other DNA sequences in the sample encode the same CDR3. The chain combines TRBV30 with TRBJ2-1, with D unclear. The V gene's germline CDR1 is GTSNPN and CDR2 SVGIG (reference sequence). CDR3 length equals 11 residues. V was pared by 0 bases and J by 4 bases, with 1 base between. The CDR3 region is CAWSVYNEQFF. CDR3 DNA: TGTGCCTGGAGTGTTTACAATGAGCAGTTCTTC.

This clone has a single count. The chain recombines TRBV5-1 with TRBJ2-2; D is perhaps TRBD1 or TRBD2 (6 bases each). CDR3 length: 16 amino acids. V was cut by 0 bases and J by 3 bases, with 12 bases left in between. CDR1 SGHRS and CDR2 YFSETQ come from the germline V gene. In DNA form, the CDR3 reads TGCGCCAGCAGCTTGGCGGAAAGGGGGGACACCGGGGAGCTGTTTTTT. Its translation: CASSLAERGDTGELFF.

The chain has TRBV21-1 and TRBJ1-5. TRBV21-1 is reported as a pseudogene. The CDR3 consists of 13 residues. For the CDR3, the DNA is TGTGCCAGCACCCCGGAGGGTAAACAGCCCCAGCATTTT. Amino acids: CASTPEGKQPQHF.